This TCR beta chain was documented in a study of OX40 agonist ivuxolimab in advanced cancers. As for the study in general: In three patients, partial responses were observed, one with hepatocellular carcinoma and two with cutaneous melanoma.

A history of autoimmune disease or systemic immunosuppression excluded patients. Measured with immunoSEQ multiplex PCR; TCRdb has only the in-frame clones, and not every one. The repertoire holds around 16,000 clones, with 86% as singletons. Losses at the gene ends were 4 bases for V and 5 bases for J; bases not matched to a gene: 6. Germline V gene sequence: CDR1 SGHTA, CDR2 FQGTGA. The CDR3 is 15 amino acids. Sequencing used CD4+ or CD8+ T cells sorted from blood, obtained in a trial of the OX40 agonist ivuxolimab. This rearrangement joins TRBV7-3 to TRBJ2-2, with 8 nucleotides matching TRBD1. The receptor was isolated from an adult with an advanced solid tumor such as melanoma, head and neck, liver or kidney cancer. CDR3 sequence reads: CASSYQGAETGELFF. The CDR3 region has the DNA TGTGCCAGCAGCTACCAGGGGGCAGAGACCGGGGAGCTGTTTTTT.